This TCR beta chain was documented in a study of T cell responses to AZD1222 COVID-19 vaccine. Comments on this clone: As yet, its antigen is unknown.

Study-wide findings and caveats: Repertoire sampling was restricted to post-peak T cell response timepoints. Two AZD1222 administrations were followed by greater Spike-specific TCR breadth and depth. Of the AZD1222 recipients, only five to seven were seropositive at baseline. Unmutated variant regions are reportedly targeted by nearly half of spike-specific TCRs.

Assay: immunoSEQ multiplex PCR; the TCRdb copy retains only in-frame clones and omits some. The profile shows 120,000 to 150,000 clones, 80% to 90% of them singletons. Germline CDR1 and CDR2: ENHRY and SYGVKD. The CDR3 covers 14 residues. V shed 0 bases and J shed 5 bases, with 10 bases lying between them. The TCR was taken from an adult in good health. Here the sequenced sample was peripheral blood, taken on day 0 of AZD1222 vaccination. The rearrangement uses TRBV10-3 and TRBJ1-2; D not resolved. Here the CDR3 reads CAISESAAGYGYTF. The CDR3 DNA reads TGTGCCATCAGTGAGTCGGCGGCTGGATATGGCTACACCTTC.